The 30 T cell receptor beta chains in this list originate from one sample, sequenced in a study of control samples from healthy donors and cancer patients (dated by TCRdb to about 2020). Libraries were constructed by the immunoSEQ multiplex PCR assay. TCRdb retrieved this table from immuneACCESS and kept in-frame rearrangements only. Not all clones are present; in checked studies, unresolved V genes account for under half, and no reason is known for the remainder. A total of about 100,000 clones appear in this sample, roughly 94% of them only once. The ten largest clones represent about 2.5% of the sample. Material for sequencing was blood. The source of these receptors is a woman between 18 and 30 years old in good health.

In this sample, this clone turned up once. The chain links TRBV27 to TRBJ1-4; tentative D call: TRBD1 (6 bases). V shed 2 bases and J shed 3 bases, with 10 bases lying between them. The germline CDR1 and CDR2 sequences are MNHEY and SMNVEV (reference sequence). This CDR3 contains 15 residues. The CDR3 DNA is TGTGCCAGCAGTTTAGGAGGGGGAGCTAATGAAAAACTGTTTTTT. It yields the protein CASSLGGGANEKLFF.

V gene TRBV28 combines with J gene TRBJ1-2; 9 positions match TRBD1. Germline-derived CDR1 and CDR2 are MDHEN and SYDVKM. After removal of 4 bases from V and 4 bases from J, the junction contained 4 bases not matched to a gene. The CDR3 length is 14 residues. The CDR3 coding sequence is TGTGCCAGCAGTTGGGACAGGGAGCCCTATGGCTACACCTTC. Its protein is CASSWDREPYGYTF.

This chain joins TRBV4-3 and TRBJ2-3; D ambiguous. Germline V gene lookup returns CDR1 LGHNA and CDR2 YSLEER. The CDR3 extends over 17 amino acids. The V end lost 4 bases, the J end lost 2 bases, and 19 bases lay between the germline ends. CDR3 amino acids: CASSPHQPLDDTDTQYF. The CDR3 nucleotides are TGCGCCAGCAGCCCCCACCAGCCACTCGACGACACAGATACGCAGTATTTT.

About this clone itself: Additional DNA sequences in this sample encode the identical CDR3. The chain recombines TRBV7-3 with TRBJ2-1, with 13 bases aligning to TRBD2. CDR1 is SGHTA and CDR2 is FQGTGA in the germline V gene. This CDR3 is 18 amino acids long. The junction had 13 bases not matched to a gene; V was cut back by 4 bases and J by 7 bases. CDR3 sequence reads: CASSSITSGRALANEQFF. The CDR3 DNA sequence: TGTGCCAGCAGCTCGATTACTAGCGGGAGGGCCCTCGCAAATGAGCAGTTCTTC.

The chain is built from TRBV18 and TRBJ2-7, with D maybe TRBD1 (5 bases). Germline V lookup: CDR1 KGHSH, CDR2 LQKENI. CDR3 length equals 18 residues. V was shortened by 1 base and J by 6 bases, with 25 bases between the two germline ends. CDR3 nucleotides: TGTGCCAGCTCACCACTACCAGACCAGGGTATCCTTTCCCTCGAGCAGTACTTC. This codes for CASSPLPDQGILSLEQYF.

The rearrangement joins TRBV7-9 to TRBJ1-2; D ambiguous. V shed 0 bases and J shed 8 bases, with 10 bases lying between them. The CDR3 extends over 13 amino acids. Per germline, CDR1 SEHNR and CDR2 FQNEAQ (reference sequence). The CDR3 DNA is TGTGCCAGCAGCTTAGCGCAAATAAACGGCTACACCTTC. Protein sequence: CASSLAQINGYTF.

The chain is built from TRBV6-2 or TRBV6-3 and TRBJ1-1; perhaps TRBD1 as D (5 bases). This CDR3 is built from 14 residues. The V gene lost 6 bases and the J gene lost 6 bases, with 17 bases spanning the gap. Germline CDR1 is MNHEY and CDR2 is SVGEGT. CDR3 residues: CASSQIRDGAEAFF. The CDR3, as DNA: TGTGCCAGCAGCCAAATTCGGGACGGCGCTGAAGCTTTCTTT.

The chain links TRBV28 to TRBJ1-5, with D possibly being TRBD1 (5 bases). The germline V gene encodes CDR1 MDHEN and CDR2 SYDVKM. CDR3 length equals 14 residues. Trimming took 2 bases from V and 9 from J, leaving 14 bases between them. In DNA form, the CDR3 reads TGTGCCAGCAGTTTACCGGGCAGGGAAGCGCCCCAGCATTTT. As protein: CASSLPGREAPQHF.

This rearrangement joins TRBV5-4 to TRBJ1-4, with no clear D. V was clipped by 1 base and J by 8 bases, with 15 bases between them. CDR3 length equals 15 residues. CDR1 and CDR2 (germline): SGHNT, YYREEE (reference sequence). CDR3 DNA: TGTGCCAGCAGCTTGCAGCCCCAGATTGGAGAAAAACTGTTTTTT. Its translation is CASSLQPQIGEKLFF.

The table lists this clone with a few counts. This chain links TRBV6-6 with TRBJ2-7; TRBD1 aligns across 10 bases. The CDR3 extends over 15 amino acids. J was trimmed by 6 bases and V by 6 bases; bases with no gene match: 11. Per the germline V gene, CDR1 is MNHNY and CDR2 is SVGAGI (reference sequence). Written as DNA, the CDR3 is TGTGCCAGCAGCCCTCCAGGACAGGGGGGACCCGAGCAGTACTTC. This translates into CASSPPGQGGPEQYF.

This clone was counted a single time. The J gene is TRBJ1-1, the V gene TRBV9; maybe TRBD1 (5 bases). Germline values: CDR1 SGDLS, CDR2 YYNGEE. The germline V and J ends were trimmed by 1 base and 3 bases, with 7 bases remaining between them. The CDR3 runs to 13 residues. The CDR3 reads CASSVRGYTEAFF. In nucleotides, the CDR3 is TGTGCCAGCAGCGTACGGGGGTACACTGAAGCTTTCTTT.

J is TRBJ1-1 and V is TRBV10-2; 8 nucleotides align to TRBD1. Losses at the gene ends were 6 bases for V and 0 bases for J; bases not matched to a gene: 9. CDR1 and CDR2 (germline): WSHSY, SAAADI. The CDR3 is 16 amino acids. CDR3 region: CASRSWTGPMNTEAFF. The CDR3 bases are TGCGCCAGCAGAAGTTGGACAGGGCCTATGAACACTGAAGCTTTCTTT.

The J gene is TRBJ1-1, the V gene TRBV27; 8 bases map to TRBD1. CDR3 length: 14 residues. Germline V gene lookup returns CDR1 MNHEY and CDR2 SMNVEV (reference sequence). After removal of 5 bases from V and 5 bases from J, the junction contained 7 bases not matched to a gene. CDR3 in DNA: TGTGCCAGCAGTCCAACAGGGGGAAGGACTGAAGCTTTCTTT. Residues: CASSPTGGRTEAFF.

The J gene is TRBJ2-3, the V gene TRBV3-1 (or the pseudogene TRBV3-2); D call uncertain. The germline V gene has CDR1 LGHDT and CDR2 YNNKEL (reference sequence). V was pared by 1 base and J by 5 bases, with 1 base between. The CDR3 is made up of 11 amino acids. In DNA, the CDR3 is TGTGCCAGCAGCCAAGGAGATACGCAGTATTTT. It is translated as CASSQGDTQYF.

CDR3 loop: CASSQGTPRNYGYTF. In DNA, the CDR3 is TGCGCCAGCAGCCAAGGGACACCCAGGAACTATGGCTACACCTTC. This sequence joins TRBV4-1 and TRBJ1-2; TRBD1 might be the D (5 bases). Germline V CDR1 and CDR2: MGHRA, YSYEKL. V shed 1 base and J shed 2 bases, with 11 bases lying between them. This CDR3 comprises 15 residues.

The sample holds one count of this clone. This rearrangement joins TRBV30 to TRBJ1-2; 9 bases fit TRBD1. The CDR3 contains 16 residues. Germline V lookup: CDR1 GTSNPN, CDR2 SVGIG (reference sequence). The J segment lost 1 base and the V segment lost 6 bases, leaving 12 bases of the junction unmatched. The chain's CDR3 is CACVRDRVRSNYGYTF. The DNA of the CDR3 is TGTGCCTGCGTTCGGGACAGGGTTAGGAGTAACTATGGCTACACCTTC.

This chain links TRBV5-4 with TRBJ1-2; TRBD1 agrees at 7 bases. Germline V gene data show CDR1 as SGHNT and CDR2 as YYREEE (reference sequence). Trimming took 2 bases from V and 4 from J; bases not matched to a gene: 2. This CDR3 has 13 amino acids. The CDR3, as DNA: TGTGCCAGCAGCTTACAGGGGCTCTATGGCTACACCTTC. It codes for CASSLQGLYGYTF. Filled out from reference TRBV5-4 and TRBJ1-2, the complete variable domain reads ETGVTQSPTHLIKTRGQQVTLRCSSQSGHNTVSWYQQALGQGPQFIFQYYREEENGRGNFPPRFSGLQFPNYSSELNVNALELDDSALYLCASSLQGLYGYTFGSGTRLTVV.

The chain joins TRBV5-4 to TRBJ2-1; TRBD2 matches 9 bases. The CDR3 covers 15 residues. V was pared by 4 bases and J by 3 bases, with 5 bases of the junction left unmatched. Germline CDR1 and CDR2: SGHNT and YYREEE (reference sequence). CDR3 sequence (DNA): TGTGCCAGCAGCATAGGACTAGCGCGCTACAATGAGCAGTTCTTC. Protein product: CASSIGLARYNEQFF.

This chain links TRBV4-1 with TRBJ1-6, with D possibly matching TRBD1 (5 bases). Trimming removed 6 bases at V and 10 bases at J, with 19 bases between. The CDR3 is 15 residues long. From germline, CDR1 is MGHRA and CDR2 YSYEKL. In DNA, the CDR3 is TGCGCCAGCAGTCTTTTACGAGGGGTGGAATCACCCCTCCACTTT. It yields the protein CASSLLRGVESPLHF.

CDR3: CASSSTSGFSYEQYF. As DNA, the CDR3 is TGTGCCAGCAGCTCCACCTCAGGGTTCTCCTACGAGCAGTACTTC. The chain combines TRBV7-9 with TRBJ2-7, with D perhaps TRBD1 (5 bases). Germline CDR1 and CDR2: SEHNR and FQNEAQ (reference sequence). The germline V and J ends were trimmed by 4 bases and 0 bases, with 13 bases remaining between them. This CDR3 contains 15 residues.

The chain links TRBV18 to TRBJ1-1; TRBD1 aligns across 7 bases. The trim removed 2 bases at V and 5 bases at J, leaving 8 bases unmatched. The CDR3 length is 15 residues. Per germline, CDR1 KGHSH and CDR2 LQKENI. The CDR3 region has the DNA TGTGCCAGCTCACCAGGAGGGGGCGCGAGTACTGAAGCTTTCTTT. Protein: CASSPGGGASTEAFF.

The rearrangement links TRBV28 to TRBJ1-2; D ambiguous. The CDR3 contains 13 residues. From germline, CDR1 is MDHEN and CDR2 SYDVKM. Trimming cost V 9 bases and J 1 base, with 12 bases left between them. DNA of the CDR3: TGTGCCAGTGGGTCTAGCGGTAACTATGGCTACACCTTC. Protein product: CASGSSGNYGYTF.

The CDR3 DNA follows: TGTGCCAGCAGCATAGGGACAGGGGGCAATCAGCCCCAGCATTTT. This gives the protein CASSIGTGGNQPQHF. The rearrangement links TRBV27 to TRBJ1-5; 10 positions match TRBD1. The CDR3 covers 15 residues. Trimming cost V 6 bases and J 2 bases; bases outside gene matches: 4. Germline V lookup: CDR1 MNHEY, CDR2 SMNVEV (reference sequence).

CDR3 residues: CATSSVWGNTGELFF. CDR3 in DNA: TGTGCCACCAGCAGTGTTTGGGGGAACACCGGGGAGCTGTTTTTT. This chain connects TRBV15 to TRBJ2-2; D unresolved. The CDR3 length is 15 residues. Per the germline V gene, CDR1 is LNHNV and CDR2 is YYDKDF (reference sequence). V lost 3 bases and J lost 1, with 9 bases in between. The complete variable domain, with remaining parts taken from reference TRBV15 and TRBJ2-2, reads DAMVIQNPRYQVTQFGKPVTLSCSQTLNHNVMYWYQQKSSQAPKLLFHYYDKDFNNEADTPDNFQSRRPNTSFCFLDIRSPGLGDTAMYLCATSSVWGNTGELFFGEGSRLTVL.

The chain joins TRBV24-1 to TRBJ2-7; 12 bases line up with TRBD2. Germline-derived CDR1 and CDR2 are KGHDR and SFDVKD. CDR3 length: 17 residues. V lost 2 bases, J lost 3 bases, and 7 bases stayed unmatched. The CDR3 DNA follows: TGTGCCACCAGTGATTCAGGGGGACTAGCGGGCCGCTACGAGCAGTACTTC. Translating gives CATSDSGGLAGRYEQYF.

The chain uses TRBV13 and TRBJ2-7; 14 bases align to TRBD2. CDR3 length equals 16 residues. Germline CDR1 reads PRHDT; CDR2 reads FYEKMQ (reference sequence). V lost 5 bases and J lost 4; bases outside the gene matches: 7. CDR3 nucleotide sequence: TGTGCCAGCAGCGGGGGGACTAGCGGGAGAGTTTACGAGCAGTACTTC. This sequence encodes CASSGGTSGRVYEQYF.

CDR3 residues: CASSRGVYEQYF. CDR3 in DNA: TGTGCCAGTAGTCGGGGGGTCTACGAGCAGTACTTC. The chain has TRBV6-5 and TRBJ2-7, with 7 nucleotides matching TRBD2. Germline-derived CDR1 and CDR2 are MNHEY and SVGAGI. J was trimmed by 3 bases and V by 9 bases; bases with no gene match: 5. This CDR3 region has 12 residues.

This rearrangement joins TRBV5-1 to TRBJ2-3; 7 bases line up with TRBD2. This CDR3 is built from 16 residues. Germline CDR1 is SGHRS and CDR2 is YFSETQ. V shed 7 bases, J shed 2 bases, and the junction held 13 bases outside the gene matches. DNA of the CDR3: TGCGCCAGCGCGACCCCTAGCGGAACCTCCACAGATACGCAGTATTTT. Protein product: CASATPSGTSTDTQYF. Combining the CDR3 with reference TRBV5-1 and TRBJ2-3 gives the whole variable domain KAGVTQTPRYLIKTRGQQVTLSCSPISGHRSVSWYQQTPGQGLQFLFEYFSETQRNKGNFPGRFSGRQFSNSRSEMNVSTLELGDSALYLCASATPSGTSTDTQYFGPGTRLTVL.

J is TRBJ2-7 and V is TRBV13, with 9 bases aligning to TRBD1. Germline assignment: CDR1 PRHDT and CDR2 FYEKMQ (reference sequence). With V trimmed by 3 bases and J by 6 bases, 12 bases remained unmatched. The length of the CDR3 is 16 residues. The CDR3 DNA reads TGTGCCAGCAGCTTTAGTGCGGGACAGGGAGAAAGCGAGCAGTACTTC. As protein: CASSFSAGQGESEQYF. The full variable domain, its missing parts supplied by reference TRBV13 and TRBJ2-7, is AAGVIQSPRHLIKEKRETATLKCYPIPRHDTVYWYQQGPGQDPQFLISFYEKMQSDKGSIPDRFSAQQFSDYHSELNMSSLELGDSALYFCASSFSAGQGESEQYFGPGTRLTVT.

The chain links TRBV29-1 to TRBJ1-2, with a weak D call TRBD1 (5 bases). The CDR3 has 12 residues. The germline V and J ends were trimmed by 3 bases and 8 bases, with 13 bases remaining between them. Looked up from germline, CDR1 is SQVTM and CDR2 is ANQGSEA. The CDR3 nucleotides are TGCAGCGTTGAGATGCAGGGTCCGGGCTACACCTTC. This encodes CSVEMQGPGYTF.